Listed below are T cell receptor beta chains from one sample, sequenced in a study of blood T cells in healthy people across ages. TCRdb fed the 5' RACE reads into MiXCR, producing one record per CDR3 protein. The data hold about 750,000 distinct CDR3 sequences, with around half observed a single time. The material sequenced was blood. These receptors came from a man older than 75 in good health. CDR3s include the opening cysteine and the closing phenylalanine or tryptophan. The D gene is left open where the match is weak. Clone size is not always given. Where it is, it says once, few, many or a class for expanded clones.

j_call: TRBJ1-4
d_call: NA
clone_size: NA
v_call: TRBV27
cdr3_aa: CASSSSTARNEKLFF
cdr3_nt: TGTGCCAGCTCCTCAAGTACGGCGCGGAATGAAAAACTGTTTTTT

j_call: TRBJ2-1
d_call: NA
clone_size: few
v_call: TRBV6-1
cdr3_aa: CASSDGAGERNEQFF
cdr3_nt: TGTGCCAGCAGTGACGGGGCAGGGGAACGCAATGAGCAGTTCTTC

j_call: TRBJ2-7
d_call: TRBD2
clone_size: NA
v_call: TRBV9
cdr3_aa: CASSVEAGGPHEQYF
cdr3_nt: TGTGCCAGCAGCGTAGAGGCGGGAGGGCCCCACGAGCAGTACTTC

j_call: TRBJ2-1
d_call: NA
clone_size: NA
v_call: TRBV9
cdr3_aa: CASSGTDREQFF
cdr3_nt: TGTGCCAGCAGCGGGACCGACAGGGAGCAGTTCTTC

j_call: TRBJ2-5
d_call: TRBD1
clone_size: few
v_call: TRBV3-1
cdr3_aa: CASSLQGSEETQYF
cdr3_nt: TGTGCCAGCAGCCTACAGGGGTCCGAAGAGACCCAGTACTTC

j_call: TRBJ2-1
d_call: NA
clone_size: NA
v_call: TRBV29-1
cdr3_aa: CSVLRQPLPNNEQFF
cdr3_nt: TGCAGCGTTCTCCGACAGCCACTGCCCAACAATGAGCAGTTCTTC

j_call: TRBJ2-1
d_call: TRBD2
clone_size: few
v_call: TRBV29-1
cdr3_aa: CSAPFSGSGNEQFF
cdr3_nt: TGCAGCGCCCCGTTTAGCGGGAGCGGCAATGAGCAGTTCTTC

j_call: TRBJ2-3
d_call: TRBD2
clone_size: NA
v_call: TRBV18
cdr3_aa: CASSPLPSGNTDTQYF
cdr3_nt: TGTGCCAGCTCCCCCCTGCCTAGCGGTAACACAGATACGCAGTATTTT

j_call: TRBJ2-2
d_call: NA
clone_size: NA
v_call: TRBV12-3/TRBV12-4
cdr3_aa: CASSERVNTGELFF
cdr3_nt: TGTGCCAGCAGTGAGCGGGTAAACACCGGGGAGCTGTTTTTT

j_call: TRBJ2-1
d_call: NA
clone_size: NA
v_call: TRBV5-1
cdr3_aa: CASSPGHRRVYNEQFF
cdr3_nt: TGCGCCAGCAGCCCAGGACATCGGCGGGTCTACAATGAGCAGTTCTTC

j_call: TRBJ2-3
d_call: TRBD2
clone_size: few
v_call: TRBV28
cdr3_aa: CASSSLGGGTDTQYF
cdr3_nt: TGTGCCAGCAGTTCCCTTGGGGGGGGCACAGATACGCAGTATTTT

j_call: TRBJ2-6
d_call: TRBD1
clone_size: NA
v_call: TRBV2
cdr3_aa: CASSEVGQGLGANVLTF
cdr3_nt: TGTGCCAGCAGTGAAGTGGGACAGGGGCTCGGGGCCAACGTCCTGACTTTC

j_call: TRBJ2-7
d_call: NA
clone_size: NA
v_call: TRBV21-1
cdr3_aa: CASSSGRRERSYEQYF
cdr3_nt: TGTGCCAGCAGCAGTGGGAGGCGGGAGAGGAGCTACGAGCAGTACTTC

j_call: TRBJ2-7
d_call: NA
clone_size: NA
v_call: TRBV6-1
cdr3_aa: CASSELSGLSYEQYF
cdr3_nt: TGTGCCAGCAGTGAATTGTCAGGGTTGTCCTACGAGCAGTACTTC

j_call: TRBJ1-2
d_call: NA
clone_size: NA
v_call: TRBV5-6
cdr3_aa: CASSSRTSGYYGYTF
cdr3_nt: TGTGCCAGCAGCTCCAGGACATCCGGGTACTATGGCTACACCTTC

j_call: TRBJ2-1
d_call: TRBD2
clone_size: few
v_call: TRBV27
cdr3_aa: CASGGGANNEQFF
cdr3_nt: TGTGCCAGCGGGGGAGGGGCTAACAATGAGCAGTTCTTC

j_call: TRBJ2-7
d_call: NA
clone_size: NA
v_call: TRBV7-3
cdr3_aa: CVSSLLGGIGEQYF
cdr3_nt: TGTGTCAGCAGCTTATTAGGGGGGATTGGCGAGCAGTACTTC

j_call: TRBJ2-7
d_call: NA
clone_size: NA
v_call: TRBV5-5
cdr3_aa: CASNNYGPGNEQYF
cdr3_nt: TGTGCCAGCAACAACTACGGTCCAGGCAATGAGCAGTACTTC

j_call: TRBJ2-1
d_call: NA
clone_size: NA
v_call: TRBV7-2
cdr3_aa: CASSPRTIFDNEQFF
cdr3_nt: TGTGCCAGCAGCCCCAGGACTATATTCGACAATGAGCAGTTCTTC

j_call: TRBJ2-3
d_call: TRBD1
clone_size: NA
v_call: TRBV7-2
cdr3_aa: CTSSVTGTGLPVAQYF
cdr3_nt: TGTACCAGCAGCGTAACCGGGACAGGGCTCCCAGTGGCGCAGTATTTT

j_call: TRBJ2-5
d_call: TRBD1
clone_size: NA
v_call: TRBV28
cdr3_aa: CAGSTGGRETQYF
cdr3_nt: TGTGCCGGTTCGACAGGGGGGCGCGAGACCCAGTACTTC

j_call: TRBJ2-7
d_call: NA
clone_size: few
v_call: TRBV20-1
cdr3_aa: CSARDPGSFGYEQYF
cdr3_nt: TGCAGTGCTAGAGATCCGGGGTCCTTCGGCTACGAGCAGTACTTC

j_call: TRBJ2-1
d_call: NA
clone_size: NA
v_call: TRBV5-1
cdr3_aa: CASRVGTPSYNEQFF
cdr3_nt: TGCGCCAGCAGGGTTGGGACACCTTCTTACAATGAGCAGTTCTTC

j_call: TRBJ2-2
d_call: NA
clone_size: NA
v_call: TRBV7-3
cdr3_aa: CASSLQGNTGELFF
cdr3_nt: TGTGCCAGCAGCTTACAGGGGAACACCGGGGAGCTGTTTTTT

j_call: TRBJ1-1
d_call: TRBD1
clone_size: few
v_call: TRBV7-9
cdr3_aa: CASSSWTGGFYTEAFF
cdr3_nt: TGTGCCAGCAGCTCCTGGACAGGGGGTTTTTACACTGAAGCTTTCTTT

j_call: TRBJ2-7
d_call: TRBD2
clone_size: NA
v_call: TRBV20-1
cdr3_aa: CSAITPSGISYNEQYF
cdr3_nt: TGCAGTGCTATAACCCCTAGCGGGATTTCCTACAATGAGCAGTACTTC

j_call: TRBJ2-5
d_call: NA
clone_size: NA
v_call: TRBV7-8
cdr3_aa: CAMRVMETQYF
cdr3_nt: TGTGCCATGAGGGTGATGGAGACCCAGTACTTC

j_call: TRBJ2-7
d_call: NA
clone_size: many
v_call: TRBV12-3/TRBV12-4
cdr3_aa: CASSLSGYEQYF
cdr3_nt: TGTGCCAGCAGCCTGTCGGGATACGAGCAGTACTTC

j_call: TRBJ2-5
d_call: TRBD2
clone_size: NA
v_call: TRBV7-2
cdr3_aa: CASSPLETGGQETQYF
cdr3_nt: TGTGCCAGCAGCCCCTTGGAGACGGGGGGACAAGAGACCCAGTACTTC

j_call: TRBJ1-1
d_call: NA
clone_size: NA
v_call: TRBV5-8
cdr3_aa: CASINRAANTEAFF
cdr3_nt: TGTGCCAGCATAAACAGGGCGGCGAACACTGAAGCTTTCTTT